This T cell receptor (beta chain) was captured in a study of identical twins. Findings and caveats of the study: These conclusions were based on statistical analysis (cross-sectional, not following the same donors).

TCRdb independently ran MiXCR on the 5' RACE reads; one entry per CDR3 protein. This table holds hundreds of thousands of distinct CDR3 sequences, over 15% found once. There are a few counts of this clonotype. The antigen is undetermined. V lost 1 base and J lost 2, with 9 bases in between. Germline CDR1 and CDR2: SEHNR and FQNEAQ (reference sequence). The CDR3 is made up of 15 amino acids. These data were likewise used in another study, on T cells expressing NK-cell markers. As that study records: Once again these clonotypes came out on top in the CD3+CD56-NKG2C+ fraction of a few donors.

The chain has TRBV7-9 and TRBJ1-5, with unresolved D. The specimen was PBMCs. The clonotype originates from a woman between 18 and 29 years old in good health. This chain's CDR3 is CASSLGSEGNQPQHF. DNA of the CDR3: TGTGCCAGCAGCTTAGGTAGCGAAGGCAATCAGCCCCAGCATTTT.